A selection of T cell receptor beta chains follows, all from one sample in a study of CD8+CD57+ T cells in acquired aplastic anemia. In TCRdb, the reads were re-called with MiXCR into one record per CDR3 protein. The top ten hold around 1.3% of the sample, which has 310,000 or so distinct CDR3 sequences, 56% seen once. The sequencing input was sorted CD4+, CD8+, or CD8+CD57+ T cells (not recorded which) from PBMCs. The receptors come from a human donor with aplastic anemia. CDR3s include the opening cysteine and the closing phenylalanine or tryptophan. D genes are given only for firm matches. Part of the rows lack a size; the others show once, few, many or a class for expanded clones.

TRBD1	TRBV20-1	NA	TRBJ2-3	CSALPVPGQGNTDTQYF	TGCAGTGCTCTCCCAGTGCCGGGACAGGGGAACACAGATACGCAGTATTTT
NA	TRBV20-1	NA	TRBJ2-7	CSARDVLASYEQYF	TGCAGTGCTAGAGATGTACTAGCATCCTACGAGCAGTACTTC
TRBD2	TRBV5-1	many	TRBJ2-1	CASSPLGLAGNEQFF	TGCGCCAGCAGCCCACTCGGACTAGCGGGAAATGAGCAGTTCTTC
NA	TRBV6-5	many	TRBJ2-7	CASSYTSRQAYEQYF	TGTGCCAGCAGTTACACCTCCCGACAGGCCTACGAGCAGTACTTC
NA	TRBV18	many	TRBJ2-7	CASSPGELDYEQYF	TGTGCCAGCTCACCAGGGGAGCTAGACTACGAGCAGTACTTC
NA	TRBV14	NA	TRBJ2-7	CASSQGGAAYEQYF	TGTGCCAGCAGCCAAGGGGGAGCAGCTTACGAGCAGTACTTC
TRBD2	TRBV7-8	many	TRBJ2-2	CASSMTSGSIGELFF	TGTGCCAGCAGTATGACTAGCGGGAGTATCGGGGAGCTGTTTTTT
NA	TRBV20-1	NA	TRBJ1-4	CSARDPPVSGTRGEEKLFF	TGCAGTGCTAGAGATCCCCCCGTTAGCGGGACGCGGGGCGAGGAAAAACTGTTTTTT
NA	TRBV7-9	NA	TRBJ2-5	CASSPGKETQYF	TGTGCCAGCAGCCCAGGGAAGGAGACCCAGTACTTC
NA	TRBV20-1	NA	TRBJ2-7	CSAGGTEAEQYF	TGCAGTGCTGGAGGGACAGAGGCAGAGCAGTACTTC
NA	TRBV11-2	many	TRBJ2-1	CASSLDGVRTQDIYNEQFF	TGTGCCAGCAGCTTAGATGGGGTTAGGACCCAAGATATCTACAATGAGCAGTTCTTC
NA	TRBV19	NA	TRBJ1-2	CASSSKRQVGIVGYTF	TGTGCCAGTAGTAGCAAGCGACAGGTTGGGATAGTCGGCTACACCTTC
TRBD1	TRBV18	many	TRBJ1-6	CASSRGQYYNSPLHF	TGTGCCAGCTCACGGGGACAGTACTATAATTCACCCCTCCACTTT
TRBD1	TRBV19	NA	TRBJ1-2	CASSPIDRVLTHYGYTF	TGTGCCAGTAGCCCAATCGACAGGGTTTTAACTCACTATGGCTACACCTTC
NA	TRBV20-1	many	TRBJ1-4	CSARDGQNEKLFF	TGCAGTGCTAGGGACGGACAGAATGAAAAACTGTTTTTT
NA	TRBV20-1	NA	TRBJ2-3	CSAPFRGTQYF	TGCAGTGCTCCCTTTAGAGGTACGCAGTATTTT
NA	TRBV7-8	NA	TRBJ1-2	CASSYSVNYGYTF	TGTGCCAGCAGTTATAGTGTGAACTATGGCTACACCTTC
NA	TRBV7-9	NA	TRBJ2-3	CASSPIHVGADTQYF	TGTGCCAGCAGCCCTATCCATGTTGGGGCAGATACGCAGTATTTT
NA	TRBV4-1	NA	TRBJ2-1	CASSQESAENEQFF	TGCGCCAGCAGCCAAGAAAGTGCGGAAAATGAGCAGTTCTTC
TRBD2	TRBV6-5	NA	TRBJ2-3	CASRPLAIMDTQYF	TGTGCCAGCAGGCCACTAGCGATTATGGATACGCAGTATTTT
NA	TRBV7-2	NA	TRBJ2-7	CASSLAGTSAEYF	TGTGCCAGCAGCTTAGCCGGGACCTCAGCGGAGTACTTC
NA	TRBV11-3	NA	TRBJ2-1	CASSLDVREDEQFF	TGTGCCAGCAGCTTAGACGTCAGGGAGGATGAGCAGTTCTTC
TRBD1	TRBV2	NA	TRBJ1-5	CASRPTGNQPQHF	TGTGCCAGCAGGCCGACAGGGAATCAGCCCCAGCATTTT
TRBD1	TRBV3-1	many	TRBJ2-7	CASSQGSGGGEQYF	TGTGCCAGCAGCCAAGGATCAGGGGGCGGAGAGCAGTACTTC
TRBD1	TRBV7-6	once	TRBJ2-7	CASSLPGQGLYEQYF	TGTGCCAGCAGCTTACCGGGACAGGGATTATACGAGCAGTACTTC
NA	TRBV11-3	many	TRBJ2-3	CASSLDDSDTQYF	TGTGCCAGCAGCTTAGATGATTCCGATACGCAGTATTTT
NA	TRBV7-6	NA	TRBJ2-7	CASSLVAGRGYEQYF	TGTGCCAGCAGCTTAGTTGCAGGCCGGGGGTACGAGCAGTACTTC
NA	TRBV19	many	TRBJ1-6	CASQDQISSPLHF	TGTGCCAGTCAGGACCAAATATCTTCACCCCTCCACTTT
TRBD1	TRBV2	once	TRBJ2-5	CASSRPGQGMWEETQYF	TGTGCCAGCTCTCGGCCGGGACAGGGGATGTGGGAAGAGACCCAGTACTTC
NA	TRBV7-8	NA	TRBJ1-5	CASSLRSEGRVPNSNQPQHF	TGTGCCAGCAGCTTACGGTCTGAGGGCAGGGTCCCAAATAGCAATCAGCCCCAGCATTTT
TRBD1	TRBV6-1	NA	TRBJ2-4	CASSERGQGDRGNIQYF	TGTGCCAGCAGTGAAAGGGGACAGGGGGATAGGGGGAACATTCAGTACTTC
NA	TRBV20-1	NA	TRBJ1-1	CSARSGRGNTEAFF	TGCAGTGCTAGATCAGGGCGTGGGAACACTGAAGCTTTCTTC
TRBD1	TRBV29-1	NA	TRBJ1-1	CSSIQTGRNTEAFF	TGCAGCAGTATACAGACAGGGAGGAACACTGAAGCTTTCTTT
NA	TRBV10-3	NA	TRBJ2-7	CAISESTLRVGEQYF	TGTGCCATCAGTGAGTCGACGTTGCGGGTCGGCGAGCAGTACTTC
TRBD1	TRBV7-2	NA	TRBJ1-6	CASSRGTAHSPLHF	TGTGCCAGCAGCCGCGGGACAGCCCATTCACCCCTCCACTTT
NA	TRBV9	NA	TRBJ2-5	CASSAPGTETQYF	TGTGCCAGTAGTGCGCCCGGGACAGAGACCCAGTACTTC
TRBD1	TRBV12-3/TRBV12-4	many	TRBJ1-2	CASSRQGSYGYTF	TGTGCCAGCAGTCGACAGGGTAGCTATGGCTACACCTTC
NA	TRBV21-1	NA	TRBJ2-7	CASSVGGGLYEQYF	TGTGCCAGCAGCGTTGGGGGTGGACTCTACGAGCAGTACTTC
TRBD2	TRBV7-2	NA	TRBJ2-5	CASSAGGGAWETQYF	TGTGCCAGCAGTGCTGGCGGGGGGGCGTGGGAGACCCAGTACTTC
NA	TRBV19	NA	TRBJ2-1	CASSITGGGSYNEQFF	TGTGCCAGTAGTATTACCGGGGGAGGCTCCTACAATGAGCAGTTCTTC